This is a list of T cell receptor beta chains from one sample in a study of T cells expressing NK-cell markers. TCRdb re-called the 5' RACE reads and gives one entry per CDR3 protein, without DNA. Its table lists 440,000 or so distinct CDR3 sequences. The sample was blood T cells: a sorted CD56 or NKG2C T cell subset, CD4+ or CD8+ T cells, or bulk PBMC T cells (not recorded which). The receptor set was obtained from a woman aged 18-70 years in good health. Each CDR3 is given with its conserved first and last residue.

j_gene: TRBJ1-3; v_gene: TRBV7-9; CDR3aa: CASSKGASGNTIYF
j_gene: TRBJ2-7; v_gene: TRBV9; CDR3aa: CASSPHGGNSYEQYF
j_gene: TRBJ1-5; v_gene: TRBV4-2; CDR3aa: CASSYEPAPSNQPQHF
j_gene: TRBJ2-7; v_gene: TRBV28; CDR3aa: CASSFDRGRFEQYF
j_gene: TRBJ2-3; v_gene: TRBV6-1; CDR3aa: CASAGQSSTDTQYF
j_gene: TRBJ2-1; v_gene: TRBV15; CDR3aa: CATSRGGSYNEQFF
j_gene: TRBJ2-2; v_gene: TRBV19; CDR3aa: CASSPHLGAYSGELFF
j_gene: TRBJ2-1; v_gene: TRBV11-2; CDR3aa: CASRPLSGTLGREQFF
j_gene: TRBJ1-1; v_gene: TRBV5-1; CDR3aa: CASSFGAQNTEAFF
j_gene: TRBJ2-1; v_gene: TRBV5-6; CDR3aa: CASSSRGDHYNEQFF
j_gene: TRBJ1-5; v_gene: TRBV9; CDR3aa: CASSVSGQGNQPQHF
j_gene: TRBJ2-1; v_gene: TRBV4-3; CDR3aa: CASSHGQMSSYNEQFF
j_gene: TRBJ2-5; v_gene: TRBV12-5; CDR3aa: CASGLDPKETQYF
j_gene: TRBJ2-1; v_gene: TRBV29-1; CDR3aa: CSGGPLDSLGEQFF
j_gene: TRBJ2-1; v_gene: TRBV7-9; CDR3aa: CASSSRLAGAVLEQFF
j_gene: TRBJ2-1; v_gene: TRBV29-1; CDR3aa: CSVASGTGYNEQFF
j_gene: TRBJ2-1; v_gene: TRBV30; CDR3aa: CAWSQRTSGSGPYNEQFF
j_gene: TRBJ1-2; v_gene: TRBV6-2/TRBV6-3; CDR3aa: CASSSGIRLYGYTF
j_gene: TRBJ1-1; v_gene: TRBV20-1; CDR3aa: CSASLGQGFEAFF
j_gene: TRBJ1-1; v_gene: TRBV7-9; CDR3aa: CASSPMRALNTEAFF
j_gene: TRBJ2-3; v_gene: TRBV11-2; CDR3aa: CASSLSPRVGTQYF
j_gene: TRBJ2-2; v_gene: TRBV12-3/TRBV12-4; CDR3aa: CASRATGELFF